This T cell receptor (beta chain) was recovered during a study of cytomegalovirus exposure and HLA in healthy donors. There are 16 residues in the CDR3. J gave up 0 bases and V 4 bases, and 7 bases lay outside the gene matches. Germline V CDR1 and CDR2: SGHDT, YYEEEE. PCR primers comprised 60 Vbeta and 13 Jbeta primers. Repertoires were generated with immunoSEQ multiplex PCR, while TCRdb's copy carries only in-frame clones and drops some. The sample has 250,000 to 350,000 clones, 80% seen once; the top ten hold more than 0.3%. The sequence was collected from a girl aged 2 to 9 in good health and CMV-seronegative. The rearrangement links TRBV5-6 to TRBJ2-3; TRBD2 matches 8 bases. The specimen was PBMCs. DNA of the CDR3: TGTGCCAGCAGCACCCCGAAGCGGGGGAGCACAGATACGCAGTATTTT. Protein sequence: CASSTPKRGSTDTQYF.